This entry lists 5 T cell receptor beta chains sequenced from one sample in a study of T cells in localized non-small cell lung cancer (TCRdb year 2020). Library prep was done by the immunoSEQ multiplex PCR assay. Imported from immuneACCESS, the table was reduced by TCRdb to in-frame sequences with V and J called. These copies leave out some clones; in studies compared against another copy, an unresolved V gene accounts for under half, and the cause of the remainder is not known. The sample table shows about 76,000 clones, and approximately 84% are seen once. The ten largest clones add up to 1% to 1.5% of the sample. The sample consisted of peripheral blood, taken before any cancer treatment. The source of these receptors is an older female donor with stage I lung adenocarcinoma.

This clone was observed a single time. The chain has TRBV5-1 and TRBJ1-4; a weak D match, TRBD1 (5 bases). The V end was cut by 3 bases, the J end by 8 bases, with 14 bases between. CDR1 is SGHRS and CDR2 is YFSETQ in the germline V gene. The CDR3 loop spans 14 amino acids. DNA for the CDR3: TGCGCCAGCAGCTGGGACGGGGATTCCGAAAAACTGTTTTTT. Translated, it gives CASSWDGDSEKLFF. The complete variable domain, with remaining parts taken from reference TRBV5-1 and TRBJ1-4, reads KAGVTQTPRYLIKTRGQQVTLSCSPISGHRSVSWYQQTPGQGLQFLFEYFSETQRNKGNFPGRFSGRQFSNSRSEMNVSTLELGDSALYLCASSWDGDSEKLFFGSGTQLSVL.

The chain has TRBV9 and TRBJ2-5; 16 bases match TRBD2. The CDR3 is 18 residues long. Germline V lookup: CDR1 SGDLS, CDR2 YYNGEE. Trimming cost V 4 bases and J 7 bases; bases outside gene matches: 13. The CDR3 is CASSPGTSGGALIGTQYF. The CDR3, as DNA: TGTGCCAGCAGCCCTGGGACTAGCGGGGGGGCCCTGATCGGGACCCAGTACTTC.

This chain joins TRBV27 and TRBJ1-2, with 9 bases lining up with TRBD1. V trimming: 6 bases; J trimming: 6 bases; junction bases outside the gene matches: 2. The length of the CDR3 is 12 residues. The germline V gene encodes CDR1 MNHEY and CDR2 SMNVEV (reference sequence). CDR3 region: CASSRDRDGYTF. For the CDR3, the DNA is TGTGCCAGCAGCAGGGACAGGGATGGCTACACCTTC.

The chain joins TRBV5-1 to TRBJ1-1; a possible D gene is TRBD1 (5 bases). The length of the CDR3 is 14 residues. Trimming took 6 bases from V and 1 from J, leaving 13 bases between them. From germline, CDR1 is SGHRS and CDR2 YFSETQ. The CDR3 DNA reads TGCGCCAGCACTAAAGACAGCAGGAACACTGAAGCTTTCTTT. Protein sequence: CASTKDSRNTEAFF.

There are a few counts of this clone. The rearrangement links TRBV19 to TRBJ2-7; 10 positions match TRBD2. Germline lookup yields CDR1 LNHDA and CDR2 SQIVND (reference sequence). This CDR3 has 13 residues. The junction had 4 bases not matched to a gene; V was cut back by 5 bases and J by 6 bases. The DNA of the CDR3 is TGTGCCAGTAGTGCGGGACTAGCGACCGAGCAGTACTTC. Translating gives CASSAGLATEQYF.